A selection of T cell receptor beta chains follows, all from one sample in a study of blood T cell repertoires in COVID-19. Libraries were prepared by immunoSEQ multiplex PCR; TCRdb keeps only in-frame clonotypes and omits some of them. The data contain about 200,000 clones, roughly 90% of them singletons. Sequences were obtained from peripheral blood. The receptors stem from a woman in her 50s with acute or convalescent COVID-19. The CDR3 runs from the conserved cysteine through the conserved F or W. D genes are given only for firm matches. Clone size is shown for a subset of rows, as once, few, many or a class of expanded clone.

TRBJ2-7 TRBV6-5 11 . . CASSFGEEQYF TGTGCCAGCAGTTTCGGGGAGGAGCAGTACTTC
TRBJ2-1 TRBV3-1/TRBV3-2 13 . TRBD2 CASSRRGEGEQFF TGTGCCAGCAGCCGGCGGGGGGAAGGAGAGCAGTTCTTC
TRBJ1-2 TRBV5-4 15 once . CASSSGGPGNYGYTF TGTGCCAGCAGCTCGGGGGGGCCCGGTAACTATGGCTACACCTTC
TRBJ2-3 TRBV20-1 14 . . CSASYGSRTDTQYF TGCAGTGCTAGTTACGGGAGTCGCACAGATACGCAGTATTTT
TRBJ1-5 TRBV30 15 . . CAWSVRGNSNQPQHF TGTGCCTGGAGTGTACGCGGGAATAGCAATCAGCCCCAGCATTTT
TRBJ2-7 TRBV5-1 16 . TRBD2 CASSGGGLAGKYEQYF TGCGCCAGCAGCGGTGGGGGACTAGCGGGGAAATACGAGCAGTACTTC
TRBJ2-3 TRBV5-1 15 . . CASSLVTASTDTQYF TGCGCCAGCAGCTTGGTGACAGCTAGCACAGATACGCAGTATTTT
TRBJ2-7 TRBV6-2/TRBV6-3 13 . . CASSYARYYEQYF TGTGCCAGCAGTTACGCCAGATACTACGAGCAGTACTTC
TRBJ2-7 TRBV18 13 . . CASSVLQGWEQYF TGTGCCAGCTCAGTACTACAGGGTTGGGAGCAGTACTTC
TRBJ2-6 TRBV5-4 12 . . CASSSFENVLTF TGTGCCAGCAGCTCCTTCGAGAACGTCCTGACTTTC
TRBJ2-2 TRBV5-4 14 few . CASSLQGPTGELFF TGTGCCAGCAGCTTACAGGGTCCCACCGGGGAGCTGTTTTTT
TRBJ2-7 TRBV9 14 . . CASSVGLGSYEQYF TGTGCCAGCAGCGTAGGGCTAGGTTCCTACGAGCAGTACTTC
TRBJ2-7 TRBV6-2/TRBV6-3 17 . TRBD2 CASSYGTSVEGTYEQYF TGTGCCAGCAGTTACGGGACTAGCGTTGAGGGGACCTACGAGCAGTACTTC
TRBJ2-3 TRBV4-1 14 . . CASSRRDERDTQYF TGCGCCAGCAGCAGGCGGGACGAACGAGATACGCAGTATTTT
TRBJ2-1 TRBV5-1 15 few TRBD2 CASSWTSGGYNEQFF TGCGCCAGCAGCTGGACTAGCGGGGGATACAATGAGCAGTTCTTC
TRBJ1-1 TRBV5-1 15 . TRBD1 CASSLDRGPYTEAFF TGCGCCAGCAGCTTGGACAGGGGACCTTACACTGAAGCTTTCTTT
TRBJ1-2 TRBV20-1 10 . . CSARGTLGTF TGCAGTGCTAGAGGAACGCTCGGCACCTTC
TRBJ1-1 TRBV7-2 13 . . CASRKWGGTEAFF TGTGCCAGCAGAAAATGGGGGGGAACTGAAGCTTTCTTT
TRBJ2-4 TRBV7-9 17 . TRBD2 CASSQGLVAGGGNIQYF TGTGCCAGCAGCCAAGGTTTGGTAGCGGGAGGGGGGAACATTCAGTACTTC
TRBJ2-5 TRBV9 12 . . CASSAGVETQYF TGTGCCAGCAGCGCGGGGGTAGAGACCCAGTACTTC
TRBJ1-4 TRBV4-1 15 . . CASSQTGLLNEKLFF TGCGCCAGCAGCCAAACGGGATTACTTAATGAAAAACTGTTTTTT
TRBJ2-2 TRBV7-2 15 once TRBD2 CASSIASGVSGELFF TGTGCCAGCAGCATAGCTAGCGGGGTGAGCGGGGAGCTGTTTTTT
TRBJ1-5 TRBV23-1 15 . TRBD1 CASRGTGGINQPQHF TGCGCCAGCAGGGGGACAGGGGGAATCAATCAGCCCCAGCATTTT
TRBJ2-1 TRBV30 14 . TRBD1 CAWSVTGNYNEQFF TGTGCCTGGAGTGTGACAGGGAACTACAATGAGCAGTTCTTC
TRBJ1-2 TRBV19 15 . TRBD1 CASGHPGQASYGYTF TGTGCCAGTGGGCACCCCGGACAGGCCAGCTATGGCTACACCTTC
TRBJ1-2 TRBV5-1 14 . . CASSLIQGNYGYTF TGCGCCAGCAGCTTGATCCAGGGCAACTATGGCTACACCTTC
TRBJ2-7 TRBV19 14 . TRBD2 CASKGTSGSYEQYF TGTGCCAGCAAAGGGACTAGCGGTTCCTACGAGCAGTACTTC
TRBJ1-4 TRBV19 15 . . CASKDLGGPNEKLFF TGTGCCAGTAAAGACTTGGGGGGTCCTAATGAAAAACTGTTTTTT
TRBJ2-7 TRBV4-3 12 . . CASSQDTGEQYF TGCGCCAGCAGCCAAGATACCGGCGAGCAGTACTTC
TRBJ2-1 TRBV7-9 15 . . CASSFVDSENNEQFF TGTGCCAGCAGCTTCGTTGATAGCGAGAACAATGAGCAGTTCTTC
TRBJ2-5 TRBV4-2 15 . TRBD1 CASSPLRDSQETQYF TGTGCCAGCAGCCCTCTCCGGGACAGCCAAGAGACCCAGTACTTC
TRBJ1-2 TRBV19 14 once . CASIAGGVGYGYTF TGTGCCAGTATAGCCGGCGGGGTGGGCTATGGCTACACCTTC
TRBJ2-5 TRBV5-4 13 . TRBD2 CASSFGGGETQYF TGTGCCAGCAGCTTCGGGGGGGGCGAGACCCAGTACTTC
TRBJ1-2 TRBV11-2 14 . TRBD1 CASSSWTGTYGYTF TGTGCCAGCAGCTCGTGGACAGGGACCTATGGCTACACCTTC
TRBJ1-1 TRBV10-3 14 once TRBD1 CATTRTGEGTEAFF TGTGCCACTACGAGGACAGGGGAGGGCACTGAAGCTTTCTTT
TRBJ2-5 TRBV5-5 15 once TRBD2 CASSLGLAGAETQYF TGTGCCAGCAGCTTGGGACTAGCGGGGGCAGAGACCCAGTACTTC
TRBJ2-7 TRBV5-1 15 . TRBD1 CASSLAGTASYEQYF TGCGCCAGCAGCTTGGCCGGGACAGCCTCCTACGAGCAGTACTTC
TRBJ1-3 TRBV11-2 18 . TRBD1 CASSRMASGTDSGNTIYF TGTGCCAGCAGCCGTATGGCTTCCGGGACAGACTCTGGAAACACCATATATTTT
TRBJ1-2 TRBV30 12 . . CAWSDQSPGYTF TGTGCCTGGAGTGATCAGTCCCCTGGCTACACCTTC
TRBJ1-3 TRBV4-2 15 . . CASSLEAESGNTIYF TGTGCCAGCAGTTTGGAAGCGGAATCTGGAAACACCATATATTTT
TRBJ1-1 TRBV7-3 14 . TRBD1 CASSLQGAWTEAFF TGTGCCAGCAGCTTACAGGGGGCTTGGACTGAAGCTTTCTTT
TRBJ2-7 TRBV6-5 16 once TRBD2 CASSYSWTSGIYEQYF TGTGCCAGCAGTTACTCTTGGACTAGCGGGATCTACGAGCAGTACTTC
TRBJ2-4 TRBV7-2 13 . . CASSSQGSNIQYF TGTGCCAGCAGCTCCCAGGGTTCGAACATTCAGTACTTC
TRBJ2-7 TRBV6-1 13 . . CASSEAFTYEQYF TGTGCCAGCAGTGAAGCTTTTACCTACGAGCAGTACTTC
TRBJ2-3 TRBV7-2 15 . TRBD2 CASSLLAGGPDTQYF TGTGCCAGCAGCTTACTAGCGGGAGGGCCGGATACGCAGTATTTT
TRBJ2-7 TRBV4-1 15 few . CASSPLGGGLYEQYF TGCGCCAGCAGCCCCCTAGGGGGAGGGTTATACGAGCAGTACTTC
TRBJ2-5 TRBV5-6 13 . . CASSLVGEETQYF TGTGCCAGCAGCTTAGTAGGGGAAGAGACCCAGTACTTC
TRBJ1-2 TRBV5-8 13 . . CASSFWRNYGYTF TGTGCCAGCAGCTTTTGGAGAAACTATGGCTACACCTTC
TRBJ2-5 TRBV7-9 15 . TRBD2 CASSSPGLAQETQYF TGTGCCAGCAGCTCCCCGGGACTAGCGCAAGAGACCCAGTACTTC